The 20 T cell receptor beta chains reported below all come from one sample, sequenced in a study of blood T cell repertoires in COVID-19. Measured with immunoSEQ multiplex PCR; TCRdb has only the in-frame clones, and not every one. The table records some 76,000 clones, around nine tenths of them present only once. Sequencing was done on a sample of peripheral blood. These receptors all stem from a young woman with acute or convalescent COVID-19.

The CDR3 DNA follows: TGTGCCAGCAGCCCTTCTGGGACAGATAATTCACCCCTCCACTTT. It codes for CASSPSGTDNSPLHF. The V gene is TRBV7-2, the J gene TRBJ1-6; TRBD1 matches at 7 bases. The germline CDR1 and CDR2 sequences are SGHTA and FQGNSA. There are 15 residues in the CDR3. The trim removed 5 bases at V and 5 bases at J, leaving 6 bases unmatched.

The genes are TRBV12-3 or TRBV12-4 and TRBJ2-7, with TRBD1 identical over 10 bases. CDR3 size: 13 residues. Losses at the gene ends were 1 base for V and 10 bases for J; bases not matched to a gene: 4. This CDR3 is CASSLGQGASQYF. The CDR3 nucleotides are TGTGCCAGCAGTTTAGGACAGGGGGCGTCACAGTACTTC.

CDR3 loop: CASSYRGTSHEQYF. The CDR3 DNA reads as TGTGCCAGCAGTTACAGGGGGACTAGCCATGAGCAGTACTTC. The genes are TRBV6-5 and TRBJ2-7; 9 bases agree with TRBD2. V lost 2 bases and J lost 7; bases outside the gene matches: 6. The CDR3 is 14 residues long. Per the germline V gene, CDR1 is MNHEY and CDR2 is SVGAGI.

The chain uses TRBV11-2 and TRBJ2-5, with 8 bases matching TRBD1. The germline V gene has CDR1 SGHAT and CDR2 FQNNGV. The V and J ends lost 5 bases and 5 bases, in that order; junction bases with no gene match: 10. The CDR3 loop spans 15 amino acids. The CDR3 bases are TGTGCCAGCAGCGCGCAGGGGGCGTCTGTGGAGACCCAGTACTTC. Protein sequence: CASSAQGASVETQYF.

The genes are TRBV30 and TRBJ1-1, with 10 bases aligning to TRBD1. The germline V gene encodes CDR1 GTSNPN and CDR2 SVGIG (reference sequence). The ends lost 7 bases at V and 3 bases at J; junction bases unmatched: 8. This CDR3 region has 14 residues. This chain's CDR3 is CAYESGTGDTEAFF. The CDR3 DNA follows: TGTGCCTACGAATCCGGGACAGGGGACACTGAAGCTTTCTTT.

This chain uses TRBV19 with TRBJ2-7; D is possibly TRBD1 (5 bases). In germline, CDR1 is LNHDA, CDR2 SQIVND (reference sequence). Deletions cut 1 base from V and 4 bases from J, with 8 bases between. There are 13 residues in the CDR3. DNA of the CDR3: TGTGCCAGTAGTATAGCCCAGGGTTACGAGCAGTACTTC. Its translation: CASSIAQGYEQYF.

This sequence joins TRBV19 and TRBJ2-2; 8 positions agree with TRBD1. V shed 4 bases, J shed 3 bases, and the junction held 1 base outside the gene matches. CDR3 length: 14 residues. Germline lookup yields CDR1 LNHDA and CDR2 SQIVND (reference sequence). The DNA of the CDR3 is TGTGCCAGTAGTACGACAGGGGACACCGGGGAGCTGTTTTTT. It encodes CASSTTGDTGELFF.

V gene TRBV4-3 combines with J gene TRBJ2-1; D remains unclear. This CDR3 has 13 amino acids. Germline V CDR1 and CDR2: LGHNA, YSLEER. The germline V and J ends were trimmed by 3 bases and 8 bases, with 11 bases remaining between them. For the CDR3, the DNA is TGCGCCAGCAGCCATAGAATGGGCGATGAGCAGTTCTTC. Translated, it gives CASSHRMGDEQFF.

The chain joins TRBV4-1 to TRBJ2-6; no firm D call. V was cut by 0 bases and J by 0 bases, with 15 bases left in between. The CDR3 contains 19 residues. Germline V gene data show CDR1 as MGHRA and CDR2 as YSYEKL. The chain's CDR3 is CASSQDPPTQVSGANVLTF. CDR3 nucleotide sequence: TGCGCCAGCAGCCAAGATCCCCCGACCCAGGTCTCTGGGGCCAACGTCCTGACTTTC.

The chain links TRBV5-6 to TRBJ2-7; 8 bases are shared with TRBD1. This CDR3 contains 15 residues. Trimming at V came to 3 bases and at J to 6 bases, leaving 11 bases not matched to a gene. CDR1 SGHDT and CDR2 YYEEEE come from the germline V gene. The CDR3, as DNA: TGTGCCAGCAGCTACAGGACAGGGATTTTAGTCGAGCAGTACTTC. Translation gives CASSYRTGILVEQYF. Combining the CDR3 with reference TRBV5-6 and TRBJ2-7 gives the whole variable domain DAGVTQSPTHLIKTRGQQVTLRCSPKSGHDTVSWYQQALGQGPQFIFQYYEEEERQRGNFPDRFSGHQFPNYSSELNVNALLLGDSALYLCASSYRTGILVEQYFGPGTRLTVT.

The table lists this clone with a count of one. The CDR3 nucleotides read TGTGCCTGGAGTTCCCTTACCCCAGGGGAGCAGTTCTTC. It encodes CAWSSLTPGEQFF. The chain recombines TRBV30 with TRBJ2-1, with D perhaps TRBD1 (5 bases). The CDR3 is made up of 13 amino acids. Between the trimmed V and J ends, which lost 2 bases and 10 bases, there was a span of 15 bases. Germline V gene data show CDR1 as GTSNPN and CDR2 as SVGIG (reference sequence).

V is TRBV21-1 and J is TRBJ2-5; the table's D call TRBD2 went unverified against the DNA. TRBV21-1 is flagged as a pseudogene. CDR3 size: 14 residues. The CDR3 DNA follows: TGTGCCAGCAGCAAAGCCGGCGGGGGGGAGACCCAGTACTTC. Translation gives CASSKAGGGETQYF.

V is TRBV15 and J is TRBJ1-2; 7 nucleotides match TRBD1. Germline assignment: CDR1 LNHNV and CDR2 YYDKDF (reference sequence). J gave up 2 bases and V 5 bases, and 2 bases lay outside the gene matches. The CDR3 totals 13 residues. This chain's CDR3 is CATSRDSNYGYTF. In nucleotides, the CDR3 is TGTGCCACCAGCCGGGACAGCAACTATGGCTACACCTTC.

V is TRBV15 and J is TRBJ1-5; TRBD1 might be the D (6 bases). The CDR3 is made up of 15 amino acids. V was pared by 1 base and J by 3 bases, with 10 bases between. CDR1 is LNHNV, CDR2 YYDKDF, per germline (reference sequence). The CDR3 coding sequence is TGTGCCACCAGCAGAGCTCACAGGGACAATCAGCCCCAGCATTTT. Protein sequence: CATSRAHRDNQPQHF.

The V gene is TRBV4-2, the J gene TRBJ1-2, with a tentative D call TRBD1 (6 bases). There are 15 residues in the CDR3. Deletions cut 0 bases from V and 4 bases from J, with 12 bases between. Looked up from germline, CDR1 is LGHNA and CDR2 is YNFKEQ. Here the CDR3 DNA reads TGTGCCAGCAGCCAAGAGAAGTCCAGGGGCTATGGCTACACCTTC. This translates into CASSQEKSRGYGYTF.

A few counts support this clone. The chain is built from TRBV6-5 and TRBJ1-1, with D maybe TRBD1 (5 bases). The CDR3 is 13 residues long. With 11 bases removed from V and 4 bases from J, the gap between germline ends came to 17 bases. Germline CDR1 MNHEY, CDR2 SVGAGI. The CDR3, as DNA: TGTGCCTGCCAAAGGGGTAGGGCCACTGAAGCTTTCTTT. This encodes CACQRGRATEAFF.

The gene calls are TRBV5-1 and TRBJ1-2, with 8 positions matching TRBD1. From germline, CDR1 is SGHRS and CDR2 YFSETQ. The CDR3 is 16 amino acids. The ends lost 4 bases at V and 7 bases at J; junction bases unmatched: 15. CDR3 amino acids: CASSPRDRTPWSGYTF. The DNA for the CDR3 is TGCGCCAGCAGCCCGAGGGACAGGACGCCCTGGAGTGGCTACACCTTC.

This chain links TRBV29-1 with TRBJ1-3, with a weak D call TRBD1 (5 bases). Germline V gene lookup returns CDR1 SQVTM and CDR2 ANQGSEA. The CDR3 sequence is 16 residues long. V gave up 2 bases and J gave up 0 bases, with 14 bases separating them. CDR3 DNA sequence: TGCAGCGTTGAACAGCGGGACGGTATCTCTGGAAACACCATATATTTT. Protein sequence: CSVEQRDGISGNTIYF.

V usage is TRBV18 and J usage is TRBJ2-7, with D unclear. The CDR3 has 14 amino acids. Germline V gene lookup returns CDR1 KGHSH and CDR2 LQKENI. V dropped 0 bases and J dropped 2 bases, with 8 bases sitting between them. CDR3 DNA sequence: TGTGCCAGCTCACCACCGAACAATCCCTACGAGCAGTACTTC. Translating gives CASSPPNNPYEQYF.

The chain combines TRBV6-5 with TRBJ1-4; D may be TRBD1 (6 bases). Germline loops: CDR1 MNHEY, CDR2 SVGAGI. The germline V and J ends were trimmed by 5 bases and 10 bases, with 14 bases remaining between them. The CDR3 has 13 amino acids. The CDR3 is CASSPTGSGKLFF. CDR3 DNA sequence: TGTGCCAGCAGTCCTACAGGGAGTGGAAAACTGTTTTTT.